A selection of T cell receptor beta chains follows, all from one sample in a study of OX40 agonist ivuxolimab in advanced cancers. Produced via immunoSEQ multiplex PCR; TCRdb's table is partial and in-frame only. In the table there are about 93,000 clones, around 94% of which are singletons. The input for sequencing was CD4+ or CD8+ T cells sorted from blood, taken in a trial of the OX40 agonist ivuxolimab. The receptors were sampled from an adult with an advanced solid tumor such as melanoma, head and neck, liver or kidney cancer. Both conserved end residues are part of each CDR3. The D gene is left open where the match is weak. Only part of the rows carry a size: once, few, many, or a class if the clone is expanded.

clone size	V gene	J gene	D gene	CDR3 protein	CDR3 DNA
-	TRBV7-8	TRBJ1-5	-	CASSFEGAFNQPQHF	TGTGCCAGCAGCTTCGAAGGTGCTTTTAATCAGCCCCAGCATTTT
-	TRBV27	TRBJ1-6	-	CASTTTGYNSPLHF	TGTGCCAGCACAACGACCGGCTATAATTCACCCCTCCACTTT
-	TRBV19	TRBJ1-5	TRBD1	CASSIEDRDSHNQPQHF	TGTGCCAGTAGTATAGAAGACCGGGACAGTCACAATCAGCCCCAGCATTTT
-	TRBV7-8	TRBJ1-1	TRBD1	CASSPEGTVAFF	TGTGCCAGCAGTCCGGAGGGGACAGTGGCTTTCTTT
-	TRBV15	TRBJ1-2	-	CATSSRDRHNYGYTF	TGTGCCACCAGCAGCCGGGACCGACATAACTATGGCTACACCTTC
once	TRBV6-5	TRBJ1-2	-	CASSYIGDYGYTF	TGTGCCAGCAGTTACATTGGGGATTATGGCTACACCTTC
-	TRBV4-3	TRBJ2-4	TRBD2	CASSQGAGGPDKNIQYF	TGCGCCAGCAGCCAAGGAGCGGGGGGGCCCGACAAAAACATTCAGTACTTC
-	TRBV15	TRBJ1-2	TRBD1	CATSGGGIGQGGSGYTF	TGTGCCACCAGCGGGGGGGGGATTGGACAGGGAGGTAGTGGCTACACCTTC
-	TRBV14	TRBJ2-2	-	CASSHYPGTGASGELFF	TGTGCCAGCAGTCACTATCCCGGGACCGGGGCAAGCGGGGAGCTGTTTTTT
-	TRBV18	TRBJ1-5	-	CASSPDTYSNQPQHF	TGTGCCAGCTCACCCGACACCTATAGCAATCAGCCCCAGCATTTT
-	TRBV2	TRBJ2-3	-	CASSWGSTDTQYF	TGTGCCAGCAGTTGGGGAAGCACAGATACGCAGTATTTT
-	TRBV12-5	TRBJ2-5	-	CASGLVQEPGETQYF	TGTGCTAGTGGTTTGGTACAGGAGCCCGGAGAGACCCAGTACTTC
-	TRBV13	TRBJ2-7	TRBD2	CASSLAPGGDEQYF	TGTGCCAGCAGCTTAGCCCCCGGGGGGGACGAGCAGTACTTC
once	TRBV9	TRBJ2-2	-	CASSVVSVAGEDTGELFF	TGTGCCAGCAGCGTAGTAAGTGTGGCAGGGGAGGACACCGGGGAGCTGTTTTTT
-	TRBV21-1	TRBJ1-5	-	CASSKIGYKAFNQPQHF	TGTGCCAGCAGCAAAATAGGTTATAAGGCATTCAATCAGCCCCAGCATTTT